The subject of this entry is one TCR beta chain. CDR3 length equals 15 residues. Germline trimming cut 3 bases from V and 6 bases from J; bases unmatched to any gene: 5. CDR1 is SGHNT, CDR2 YYREEE, per germline (reference sequence). Original methodology: Estimated nucleated cell counts came from reference gene primer amplification. Some clones are missing from TCRdb's copy, which holds only in-frame ones; the method was immunoSEQ multiplex PCR. V, J and clone size were drawn from that table, and D and trimming were deduced from the DNA. The sample shows approximately 160,000 clones, under 80% of them seen only once. The data stem from a study of blood T cell repertoires in COVID-19. Study background: The United States, Italy and Spain supplied acute and convalescent COVID-19 samples. PBMCs, B-cell-depleted T cells, or T cells were the source of the cDNA or gDNA that made up the material.

Material for sequencing was peripheral blood. This chain connects TRBV5-4 to TRBJ2-1; 11 bases agree with TRBD1. This receptor was taken from a man between 70 and 80 years old with acute or convalescent COVID-19. In DNA, the CDR3 is TGTGCCAGCAGCTACGGACAGGGGGCTGCCAATGAGCAGTTCTTC. This sequence encodes CASSYGQGAANEQFF.